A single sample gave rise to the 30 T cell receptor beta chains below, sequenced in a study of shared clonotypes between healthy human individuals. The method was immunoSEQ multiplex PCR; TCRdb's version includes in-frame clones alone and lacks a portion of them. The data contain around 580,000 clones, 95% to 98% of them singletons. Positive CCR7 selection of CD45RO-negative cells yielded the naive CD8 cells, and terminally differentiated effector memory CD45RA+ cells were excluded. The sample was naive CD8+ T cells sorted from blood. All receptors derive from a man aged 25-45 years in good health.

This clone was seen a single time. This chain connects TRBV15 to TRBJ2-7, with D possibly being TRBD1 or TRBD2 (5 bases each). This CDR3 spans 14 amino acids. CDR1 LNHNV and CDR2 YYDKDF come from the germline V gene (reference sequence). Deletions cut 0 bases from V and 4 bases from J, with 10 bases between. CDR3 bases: TGTGCCACCAGCAGAGATAGAGGGGCTTACGAGCAGTACTTC. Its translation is CATSRDRGAYEQYF.

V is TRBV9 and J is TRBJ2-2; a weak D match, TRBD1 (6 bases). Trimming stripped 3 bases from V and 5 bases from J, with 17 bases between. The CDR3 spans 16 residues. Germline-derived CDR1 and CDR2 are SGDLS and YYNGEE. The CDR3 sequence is CASSAPMGAKTGELFF. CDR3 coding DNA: TGTGCCAGCAGCGCCCCTATGGGGGCCAAGACCGGGGAGCTGTTTTTT.

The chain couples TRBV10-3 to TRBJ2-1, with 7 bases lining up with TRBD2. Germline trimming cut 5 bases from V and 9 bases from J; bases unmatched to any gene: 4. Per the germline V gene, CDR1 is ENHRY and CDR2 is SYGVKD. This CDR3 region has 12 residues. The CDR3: CAISWTSTEQFF. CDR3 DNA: TGTGCCATCAGTTGGACTAGTACTGAGCAGTTCTTC.

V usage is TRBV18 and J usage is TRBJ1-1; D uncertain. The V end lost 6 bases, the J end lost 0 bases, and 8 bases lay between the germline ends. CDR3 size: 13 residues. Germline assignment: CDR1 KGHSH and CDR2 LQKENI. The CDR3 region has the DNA TGTGCCAGCTCCAGCGCCGTGAACACTGAAGCTTTCTTT. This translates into CASSSAVNTEAFF. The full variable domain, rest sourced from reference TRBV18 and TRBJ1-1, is NAGVMQNPRHLVRRRGQEARLRCSPMKGHSHVYWYRQLPEEGLKFMVYLQKENIIDESGMPKERFSAEFPKEGPSILRIQQVVRGDSAAYFCASSSAVNTEAFFGQGTRLTVV.

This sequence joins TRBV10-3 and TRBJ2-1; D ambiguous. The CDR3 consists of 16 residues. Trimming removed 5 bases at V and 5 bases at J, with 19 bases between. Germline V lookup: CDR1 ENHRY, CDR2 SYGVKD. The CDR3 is CAISQNRIPPDNEQFF. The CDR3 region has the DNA TGTGCCATCAGTCAAAACAGAATACCGCCGGACAATGAGCAGTTCTTC.

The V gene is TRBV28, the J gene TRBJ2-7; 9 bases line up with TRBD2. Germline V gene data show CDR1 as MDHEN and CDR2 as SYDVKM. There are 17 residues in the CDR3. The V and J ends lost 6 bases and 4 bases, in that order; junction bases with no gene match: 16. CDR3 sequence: CASSRGFLAGSVYEQYF. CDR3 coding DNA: TGTGCCAGCAGCAGAGGGTTTCTAGCGGGGAGCGTATACGAGCAGTACTTC.

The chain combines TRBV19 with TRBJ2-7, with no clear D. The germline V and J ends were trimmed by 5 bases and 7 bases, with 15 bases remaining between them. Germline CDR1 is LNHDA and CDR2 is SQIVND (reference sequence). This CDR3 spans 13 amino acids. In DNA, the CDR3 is TGTGCCAGTAGTTCCCACAGAGACTGGGAGCAGTACTTC. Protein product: CASSSHRDWEQYF.

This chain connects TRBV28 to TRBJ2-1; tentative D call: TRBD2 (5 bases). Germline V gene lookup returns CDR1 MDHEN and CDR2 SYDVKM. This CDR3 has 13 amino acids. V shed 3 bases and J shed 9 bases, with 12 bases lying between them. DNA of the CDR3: TGTGCCAGCAGTTTTATTGTGGGAGCTGAGCAGTTCTTC. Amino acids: CASSFIVGAEQFF. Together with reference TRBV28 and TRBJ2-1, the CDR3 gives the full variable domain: DVKVTQSSRYLVKRTGEKVFLECVQDMDHENMFWYRQDPGLGLRLIYFSYDVKMKEKGDIPEGYSVSREKKERFSLILESASTNQTSMYLCASSFIVGAEQFFGPGTRLTVL.

As DNA, the CDR3 is TGTGCCAGCAGCAGCACCCGGGACAGGGTAACTAATGAAAAACTGTTTTTT. Its protein product is CASSSTRDRVTNEKLFF. The chain is built from TRBV7-9 and TRBJ1-4, with TRBD1 matching over 9 bases. After removal of 5 bases from V and 1 base from J, the junction contained 8 bases not matched to a gene. From germline, CDR1 is SEHNR and CDR2 FQNEAQ (reference sequence). CDR3 size: 17 residues.

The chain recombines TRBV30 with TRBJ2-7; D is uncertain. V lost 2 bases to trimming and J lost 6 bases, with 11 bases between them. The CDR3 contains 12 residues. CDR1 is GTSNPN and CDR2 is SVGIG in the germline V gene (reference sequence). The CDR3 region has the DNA TGTGCCTGGAGTCTACTCGGCAGCGAGCAGTACTTC. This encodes CAWSLLGSEQYF.

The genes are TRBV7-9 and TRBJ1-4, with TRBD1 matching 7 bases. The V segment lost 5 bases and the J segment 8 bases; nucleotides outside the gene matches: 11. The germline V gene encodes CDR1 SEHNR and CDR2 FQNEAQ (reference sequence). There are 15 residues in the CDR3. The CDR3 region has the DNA TGTGCCAGCAGCCAAACCATCGGGGACAGCGAAAAACTGTTTTTT. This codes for CASSQTIGDSEKLFF. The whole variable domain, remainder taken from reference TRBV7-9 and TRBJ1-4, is DTGVSQNPRHKITKRGQNVTFRCDPISEHNRLYWYRQTLGQGPEFLTYFQNEAQLEKSRLLSDRFSAERPKGSFSTLEIQRTEQGDSAMYLCASSQTIGDSEKLFFGSGTQLSVL.

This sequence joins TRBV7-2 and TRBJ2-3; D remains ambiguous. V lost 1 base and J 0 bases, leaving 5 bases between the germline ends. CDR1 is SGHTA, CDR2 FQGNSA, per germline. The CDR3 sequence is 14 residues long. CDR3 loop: CASSLDVSTDTQYF. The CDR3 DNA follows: TGTGCCAGCAGCTTAGATGTCAGCACAGATACGCAGTATTTT.

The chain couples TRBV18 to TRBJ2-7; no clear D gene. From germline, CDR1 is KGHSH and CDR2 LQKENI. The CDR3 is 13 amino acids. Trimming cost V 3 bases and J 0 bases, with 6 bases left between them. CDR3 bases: TGTGCCAGCTCACCTTCTAGCTCCTACGAGCAGTACTTC. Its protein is CASSPSSSYEQYF.

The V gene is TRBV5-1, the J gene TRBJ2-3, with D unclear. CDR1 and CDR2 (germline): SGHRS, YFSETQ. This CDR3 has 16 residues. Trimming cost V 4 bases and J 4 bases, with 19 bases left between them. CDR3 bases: TGCGCCAGCAGCCGCAGGACGGATGACATCTCAGATACGCAGTATTTT. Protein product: CASSRRTDDISDTQYF.

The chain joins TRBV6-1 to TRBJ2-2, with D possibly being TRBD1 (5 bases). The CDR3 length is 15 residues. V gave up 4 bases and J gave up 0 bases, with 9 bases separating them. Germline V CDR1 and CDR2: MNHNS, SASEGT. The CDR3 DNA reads TGTGCCAGCAGTGTCCGGACATCGAACACCGGGGAGCTGTTTTTT. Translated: CASSVRTSNTGELFF.

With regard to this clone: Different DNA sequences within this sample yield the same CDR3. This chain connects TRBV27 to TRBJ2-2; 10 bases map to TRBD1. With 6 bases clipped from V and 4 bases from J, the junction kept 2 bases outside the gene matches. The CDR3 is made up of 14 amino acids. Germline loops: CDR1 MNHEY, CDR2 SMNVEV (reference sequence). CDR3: CASSWDRGTGELFF. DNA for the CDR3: TGTGCCAGCAGCTGGGACAGGGGCACCGGGGAGCTGTTTTTT.

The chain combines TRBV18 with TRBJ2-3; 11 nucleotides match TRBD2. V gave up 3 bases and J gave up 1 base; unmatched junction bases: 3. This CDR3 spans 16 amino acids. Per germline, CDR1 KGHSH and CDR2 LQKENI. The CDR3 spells CASSPRLAGRTDTQYF. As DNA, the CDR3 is TGTGCCAGCTCACCCAGACTAGCGGGACGCACAGATACGCAGTATTTT. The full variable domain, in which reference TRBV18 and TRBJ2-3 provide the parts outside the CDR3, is NAGVMQNPRHLVRRRGQEARLRCSPMKGHSHVYWYRQLPEEGLKFMVYLQKENIIDESGMPKERFSAEFPKEGPSILRIQQVVRGDSAAYFCASSPRLAGRTDTQYFGPGTRLTVL.

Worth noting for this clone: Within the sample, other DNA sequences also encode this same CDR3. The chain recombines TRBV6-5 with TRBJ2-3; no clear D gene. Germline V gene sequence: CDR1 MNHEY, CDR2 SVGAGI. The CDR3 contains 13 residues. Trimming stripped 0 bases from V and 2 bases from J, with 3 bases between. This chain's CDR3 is CASSYSFTDTQYF. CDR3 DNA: TGTGCCAGCAGTTACTCGTTCACAGATACGCAGTATTTT.

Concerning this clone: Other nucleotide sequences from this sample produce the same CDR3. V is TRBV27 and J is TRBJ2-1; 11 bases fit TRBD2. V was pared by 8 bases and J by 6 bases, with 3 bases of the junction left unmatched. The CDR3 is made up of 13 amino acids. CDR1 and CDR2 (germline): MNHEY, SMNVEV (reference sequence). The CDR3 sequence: CASGLAGGNEQFF. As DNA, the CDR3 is TGTGCCAGCGGGCTAGCGGGAGGCAATGAGCAGTTCTTC.

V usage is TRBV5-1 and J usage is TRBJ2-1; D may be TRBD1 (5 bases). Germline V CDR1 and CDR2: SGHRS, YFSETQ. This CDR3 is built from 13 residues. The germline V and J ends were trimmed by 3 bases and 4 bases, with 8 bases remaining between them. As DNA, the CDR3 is TGCGCCAGCAGCTCTACAGGTTACAATGAGCAGTTCTTC. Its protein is CASSSTGYNEQFF.

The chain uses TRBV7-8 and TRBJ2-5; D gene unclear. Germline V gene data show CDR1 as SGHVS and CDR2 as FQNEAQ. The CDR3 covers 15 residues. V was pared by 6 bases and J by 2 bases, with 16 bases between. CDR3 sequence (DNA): TGTGCCAGCAGACGCGCCATACCCCCTCAAGAGACCCAGTACTTC. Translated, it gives CASRRAIPPQETQYF.

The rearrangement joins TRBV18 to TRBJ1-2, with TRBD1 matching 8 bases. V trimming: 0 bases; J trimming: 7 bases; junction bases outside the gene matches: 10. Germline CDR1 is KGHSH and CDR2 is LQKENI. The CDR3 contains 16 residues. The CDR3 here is CASSPPDHPGGPGYTF. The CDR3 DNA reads TGTGCCAGCTCACCACCGGATCACCCAGGGGGCCCTGGCTACACCTTC.

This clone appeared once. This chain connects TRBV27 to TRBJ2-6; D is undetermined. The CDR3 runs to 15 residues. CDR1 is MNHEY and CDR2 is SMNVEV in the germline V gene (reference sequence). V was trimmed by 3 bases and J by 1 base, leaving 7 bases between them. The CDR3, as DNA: TGTGCCAGCAGTTTCTGGGGATCTGGGGCCAACGTCCTGACTTTC. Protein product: CASSFWGSGANVLTF.

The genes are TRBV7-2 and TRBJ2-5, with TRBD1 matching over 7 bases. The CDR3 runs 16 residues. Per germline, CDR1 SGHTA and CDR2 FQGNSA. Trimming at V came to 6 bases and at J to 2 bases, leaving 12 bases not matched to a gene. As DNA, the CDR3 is TGTGCCAGCAGGTTAAACACAGGGGTAGGACAAGAGACCCAGTACTTC. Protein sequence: CASRLNTGVGQETQYF.

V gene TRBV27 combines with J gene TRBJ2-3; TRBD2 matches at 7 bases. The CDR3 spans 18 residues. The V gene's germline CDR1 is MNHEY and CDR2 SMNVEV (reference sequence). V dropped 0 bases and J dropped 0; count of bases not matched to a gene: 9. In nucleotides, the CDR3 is TGTGCCAGCAGTTTATCGCGCACTAGCGCCACTAGCACAGATACGCAGTATTTT. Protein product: CASSLSRTSATSTDTQYF.

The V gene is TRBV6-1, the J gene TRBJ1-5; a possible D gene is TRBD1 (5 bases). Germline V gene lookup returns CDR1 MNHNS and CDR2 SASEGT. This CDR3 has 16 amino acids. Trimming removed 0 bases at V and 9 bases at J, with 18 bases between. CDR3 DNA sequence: TGTGCCAGCAGTGAAGCGCTTCGGGGCACCTTTGCGCCCCAGCATTTT. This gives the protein CASSEALRGTFAPQHF.

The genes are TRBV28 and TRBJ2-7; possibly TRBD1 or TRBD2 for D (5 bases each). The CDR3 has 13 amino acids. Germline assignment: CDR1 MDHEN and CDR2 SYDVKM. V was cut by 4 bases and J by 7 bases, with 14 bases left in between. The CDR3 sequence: CASSSGTLGEQYF. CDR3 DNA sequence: TGTGCCAGCAGTTCCGGGACCCTGGGGGAGCAGTACTTC.

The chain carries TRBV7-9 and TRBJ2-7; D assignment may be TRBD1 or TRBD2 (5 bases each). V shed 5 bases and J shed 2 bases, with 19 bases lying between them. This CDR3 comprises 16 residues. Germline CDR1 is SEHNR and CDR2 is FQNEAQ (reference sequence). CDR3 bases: TGTGCCAGCAGCGATCAACTAGGGGAACGAACCTACGAGCAGTACTTC. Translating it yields CASSDQLGERTYEQYF.

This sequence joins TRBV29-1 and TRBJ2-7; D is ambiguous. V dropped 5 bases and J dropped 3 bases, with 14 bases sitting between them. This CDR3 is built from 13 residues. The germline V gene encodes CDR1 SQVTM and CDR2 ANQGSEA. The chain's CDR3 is CSVSPENVYEQYF. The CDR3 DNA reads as TGCAGCGTTAGCCCGGAAAACGTCTACGAGCAGTACTTC.

The CDR3 nucleotides read TGCGCCAGCAGCCAATTCTCCGGGCCGAACACTGAAGCTTTCTTT. Translation: CASSQFSGPNTEAFF. The chain combines TRBV4-1 with TRBJ1-1, with D unclear. Trimming cost V 2 bases and J 1 base, with 11 bases left between them. The germline CDR1 and CDR2 sequences are MGHRA and YSYEKL. The CDR3 is made up of 15 amino acids.